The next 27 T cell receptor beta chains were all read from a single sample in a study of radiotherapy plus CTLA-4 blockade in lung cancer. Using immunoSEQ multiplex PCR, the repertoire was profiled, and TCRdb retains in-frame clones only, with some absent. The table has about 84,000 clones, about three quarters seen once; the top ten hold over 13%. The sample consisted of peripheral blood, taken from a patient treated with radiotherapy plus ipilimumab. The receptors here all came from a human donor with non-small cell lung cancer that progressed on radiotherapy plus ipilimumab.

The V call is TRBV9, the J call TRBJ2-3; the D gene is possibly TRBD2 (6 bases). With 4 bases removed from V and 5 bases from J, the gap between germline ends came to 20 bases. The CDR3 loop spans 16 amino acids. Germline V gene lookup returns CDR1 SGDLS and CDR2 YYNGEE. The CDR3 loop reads CASSHSGTGVGDTQYF. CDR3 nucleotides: TGTGCCAGCAGCCACTCGGGGACTGGGGTGGGAGATACGCAGTATTTT.

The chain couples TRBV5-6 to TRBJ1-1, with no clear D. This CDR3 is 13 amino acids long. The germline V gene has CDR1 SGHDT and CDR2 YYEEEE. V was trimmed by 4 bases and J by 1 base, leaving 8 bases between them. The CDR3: CASSRTWNTEAFF. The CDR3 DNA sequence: TGTGCCAGCAGCAGGACGTGGAACACTGAAGCTTTCTTT.

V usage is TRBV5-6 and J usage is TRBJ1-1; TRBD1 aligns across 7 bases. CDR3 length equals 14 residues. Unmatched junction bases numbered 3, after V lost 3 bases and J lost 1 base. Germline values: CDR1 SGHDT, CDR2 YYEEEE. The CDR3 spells CASSWGTENTEAFF. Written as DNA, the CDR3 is TGTGCCAGCAGCTGGGGGACAGAGAACACTGAAGCTTTCTTT.

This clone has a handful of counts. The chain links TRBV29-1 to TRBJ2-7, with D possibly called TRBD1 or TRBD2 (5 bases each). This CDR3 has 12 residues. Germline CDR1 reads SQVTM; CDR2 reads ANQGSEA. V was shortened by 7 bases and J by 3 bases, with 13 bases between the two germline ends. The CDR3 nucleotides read TGCAGCGCCTTGGGGGACGGCTACGAGCAGTACTTC. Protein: CSALGDGYEQYF.

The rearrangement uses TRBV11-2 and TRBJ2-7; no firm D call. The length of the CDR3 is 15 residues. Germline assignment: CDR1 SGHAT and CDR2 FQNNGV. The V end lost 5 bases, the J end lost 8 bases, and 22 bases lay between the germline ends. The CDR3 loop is CASSQTDPRLSKQYF. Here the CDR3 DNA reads TGTGCCAGCAGCCAAACGGACCCCAGGCTGTCCAAGCAGTACTTC.

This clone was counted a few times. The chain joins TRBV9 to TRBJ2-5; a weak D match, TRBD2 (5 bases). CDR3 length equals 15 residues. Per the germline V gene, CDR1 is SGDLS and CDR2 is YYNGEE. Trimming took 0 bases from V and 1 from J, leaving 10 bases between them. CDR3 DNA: TGTGCCAGCAGCGTAGGGACTCAGTTCCAAGAGACCCAGTACTTC. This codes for CASSVGTQFQETQYF.

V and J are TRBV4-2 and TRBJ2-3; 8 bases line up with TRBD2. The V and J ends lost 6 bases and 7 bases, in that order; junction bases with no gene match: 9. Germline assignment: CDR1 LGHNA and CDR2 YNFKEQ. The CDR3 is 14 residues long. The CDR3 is CASRPSGRGNTQYF. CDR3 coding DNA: TGTGCCAGCAGACCGAGCGGGAGAGGGAATACGCAGTATTTT.

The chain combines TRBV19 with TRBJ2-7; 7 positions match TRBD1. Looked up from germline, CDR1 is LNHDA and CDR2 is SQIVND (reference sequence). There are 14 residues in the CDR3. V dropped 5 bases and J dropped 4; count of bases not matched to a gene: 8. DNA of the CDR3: TGTGCCAGTAGTTTACAGGGGACGATATACGAGCAGTACTTC. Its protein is CASSLQGTIYEQYF.

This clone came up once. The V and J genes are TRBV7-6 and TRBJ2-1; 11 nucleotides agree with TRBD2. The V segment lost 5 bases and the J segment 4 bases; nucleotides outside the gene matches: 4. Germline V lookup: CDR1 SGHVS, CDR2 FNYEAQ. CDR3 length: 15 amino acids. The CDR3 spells CASSPTSGGYNEQFF. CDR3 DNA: TGTGCCAGCAGCCCTACTAGCGGGGGATACAATGAGCAGTTCTTC.

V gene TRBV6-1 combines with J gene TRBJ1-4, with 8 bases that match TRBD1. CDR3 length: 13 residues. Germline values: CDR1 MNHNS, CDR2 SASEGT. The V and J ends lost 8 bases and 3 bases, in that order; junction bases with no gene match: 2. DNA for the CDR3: TGTGCCAGCCAGACAGGGGCTAATGAAAAACTGTTTTTT. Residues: CASQTGANEKLFF.

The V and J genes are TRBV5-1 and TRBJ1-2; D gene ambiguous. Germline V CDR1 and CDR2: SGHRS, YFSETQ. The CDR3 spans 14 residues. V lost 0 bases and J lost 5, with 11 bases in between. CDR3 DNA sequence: TGCGCCAGCAGCTTGGATCAGCCTGGGTATGGCTACACCTTC. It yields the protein CASSLDQPGYGYTF.

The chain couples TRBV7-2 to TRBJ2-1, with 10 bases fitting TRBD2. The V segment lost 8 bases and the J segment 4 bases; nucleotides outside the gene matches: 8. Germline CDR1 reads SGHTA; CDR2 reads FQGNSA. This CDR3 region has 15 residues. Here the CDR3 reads CASGLSGRVYNEQFF. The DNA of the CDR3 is TGTGCCAGCGGATTGAGCGGGAGGGTTTACAATGAGCAGTTCTTC.

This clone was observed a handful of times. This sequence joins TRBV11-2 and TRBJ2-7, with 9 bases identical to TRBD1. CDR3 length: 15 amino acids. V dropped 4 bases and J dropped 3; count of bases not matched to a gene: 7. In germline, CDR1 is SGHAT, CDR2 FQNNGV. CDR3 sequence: CASSYGGTGIYEQYF. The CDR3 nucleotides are TGTGCCAGCAGCTACGGCGGGACAGGGATCTACGAGCAGTACTTC.

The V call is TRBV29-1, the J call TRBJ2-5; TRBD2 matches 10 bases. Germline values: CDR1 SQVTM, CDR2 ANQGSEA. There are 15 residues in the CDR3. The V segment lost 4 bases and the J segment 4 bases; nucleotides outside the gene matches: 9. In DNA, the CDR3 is TGCAGCGTTGCGATACTAGCGGGAACGTTAGAGACCCAGTACTTC. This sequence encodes CSVAILAGTLETQYF.

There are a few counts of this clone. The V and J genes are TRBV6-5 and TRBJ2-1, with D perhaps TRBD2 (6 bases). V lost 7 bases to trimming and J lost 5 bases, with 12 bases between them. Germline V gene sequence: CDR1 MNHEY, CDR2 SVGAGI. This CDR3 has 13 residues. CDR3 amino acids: CASTVGGHNEQFF. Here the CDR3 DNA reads TGTGCCAGCACGGTGGGGGGTCACAATGAGCAGTTCTTC.

The CDR3 reads CASSQQLRGFKRVDTEAFF. In nucleotides, the CDR3 is TGCGCCAGCAGCCAACAACTCAGGGGGTTTAAGAGGGTGGACACTGAAGCTTTCTTT. The J gene is TRBJ1-1, the V gene TRBV4-1; 7 bases align to TRBD1. This CDR3 is built from 19 residues. V was pared by 2 bases and J by 3 bases, with 18 bases of the junction left unmatched. Germline CDR1 is MGHRA and CDR2 is YSYEKL.

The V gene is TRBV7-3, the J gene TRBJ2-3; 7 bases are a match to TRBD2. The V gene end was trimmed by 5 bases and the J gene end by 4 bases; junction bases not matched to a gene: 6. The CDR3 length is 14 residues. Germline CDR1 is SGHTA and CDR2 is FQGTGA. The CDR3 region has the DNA TGTGCCAGCAGCAACACGGGGGGTTCAGATACGCAGTATTTT. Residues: CASSNTGGSDTQYF.

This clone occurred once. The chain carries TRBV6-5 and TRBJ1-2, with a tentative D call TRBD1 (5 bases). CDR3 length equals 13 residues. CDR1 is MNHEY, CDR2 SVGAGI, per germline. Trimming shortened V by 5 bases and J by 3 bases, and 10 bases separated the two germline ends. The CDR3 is CASSPGTDYGYTF. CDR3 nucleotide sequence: TGTGCCAGCAGTCCCGGGACCGACTATGGCTACACCTTC.

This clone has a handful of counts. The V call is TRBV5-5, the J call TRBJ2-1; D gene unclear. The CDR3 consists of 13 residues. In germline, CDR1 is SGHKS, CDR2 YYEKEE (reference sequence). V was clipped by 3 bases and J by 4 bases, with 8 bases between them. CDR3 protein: CASSWTQYNEQFF. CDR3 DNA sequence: TGTGCCAGCAGCTGGACCCAGTACAATGAGCAGTTCTTC.

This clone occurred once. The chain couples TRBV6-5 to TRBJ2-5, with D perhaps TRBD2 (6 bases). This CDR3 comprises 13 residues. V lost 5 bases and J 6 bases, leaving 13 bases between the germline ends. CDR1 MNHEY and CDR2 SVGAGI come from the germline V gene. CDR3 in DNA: TGTGCCAGCAGTCCCTCGGGGGAGAAGACCCAGTACTTC. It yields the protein CASSPSGEKTQYF.

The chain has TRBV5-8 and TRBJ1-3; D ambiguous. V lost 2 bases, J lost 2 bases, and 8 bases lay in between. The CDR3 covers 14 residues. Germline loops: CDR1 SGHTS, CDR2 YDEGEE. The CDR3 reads CASSFSHPGNTIYF. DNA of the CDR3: TGTGCCAGCAGCTTTTCCCACCCTGGAAACACCATATATTTT.

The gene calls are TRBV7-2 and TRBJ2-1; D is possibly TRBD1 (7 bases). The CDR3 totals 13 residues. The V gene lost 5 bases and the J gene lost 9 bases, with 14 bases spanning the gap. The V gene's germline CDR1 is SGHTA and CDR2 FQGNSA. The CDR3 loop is CASSPGTAGEQFF. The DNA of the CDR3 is TGTGCCAGCAGCCCCGGGACAGCGGGTGAGCAGTTCTTC.

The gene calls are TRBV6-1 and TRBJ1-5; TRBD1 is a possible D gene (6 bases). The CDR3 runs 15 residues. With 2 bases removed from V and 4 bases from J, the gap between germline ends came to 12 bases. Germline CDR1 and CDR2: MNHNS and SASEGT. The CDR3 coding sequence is TGTGCCAGCAGTGAATTGGCAGGGGAAAATCAGCCCCAGCATTTT. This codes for CASSELAGENQPQHF.

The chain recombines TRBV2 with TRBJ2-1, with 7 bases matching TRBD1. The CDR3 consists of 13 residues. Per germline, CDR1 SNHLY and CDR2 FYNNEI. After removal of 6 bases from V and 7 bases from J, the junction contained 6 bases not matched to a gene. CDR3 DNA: TGTGCCAGCAGAACTAACAGGGGAAATGAGCAGTTCTTC. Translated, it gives CASRTNRGNEQFF.

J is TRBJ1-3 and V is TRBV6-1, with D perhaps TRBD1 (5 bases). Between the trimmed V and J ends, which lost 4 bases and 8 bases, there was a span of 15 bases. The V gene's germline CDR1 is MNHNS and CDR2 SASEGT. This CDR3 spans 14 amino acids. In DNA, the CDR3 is TGTGCCAGCAGTGTTCAAGGGGCTAAGGACACCATATATTTT. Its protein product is CASSVQGAKDTIYF.

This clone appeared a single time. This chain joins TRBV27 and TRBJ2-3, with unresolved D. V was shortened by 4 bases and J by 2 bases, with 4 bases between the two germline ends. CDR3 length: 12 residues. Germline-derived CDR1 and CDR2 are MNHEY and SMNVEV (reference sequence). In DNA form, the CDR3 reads TGTGCCAGCAGTTCATACACAGATACGCAGTATTTT. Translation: CASSSYTDTQYF.

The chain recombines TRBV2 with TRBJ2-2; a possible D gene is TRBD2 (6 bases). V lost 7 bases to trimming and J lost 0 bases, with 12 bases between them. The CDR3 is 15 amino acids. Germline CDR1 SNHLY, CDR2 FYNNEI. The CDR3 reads CASTSAFANTGELFF. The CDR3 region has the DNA TGTGCCAGCACTAGCGCGTTCGCGAACACCGGGGAGCTGTTTTTT.